What follows are 21 T cell receptor beta chains derived from one specimen sequenced in a study of technical replicates of blood from a few donors. The assay was immunoSEQ multiplex PCR, and TCRdb's table has in-frame clones only and misses some. The sample contains roughly 71,000 clones, approximately 93% of which appear only once. Sequenced sample: T cells isolated from PBMCs. Receptors originate from a human donor in good health.

This rearrangement joins TRBV19 to TRBJ2-2; D gene uncertain. CDR1 is LNHDA, CDR2 SQIVND, per germline (reference sequence). The CDR3 has 12 residues. The V gene lost 4 bases and the J gene lost 7 bases, with 7 bases spanning the gap. In DNA form, the CDR3 reads TGTGCCAGTAGTACTCGAGGCGGGGAGCTGTTTTTT. It specifies CASSTRGGELFF.

The chain joins TRBV6-5 to TRBJ1-3; a weak D match, TRBD1 (6 bases). The V and J ends lost 6 bases and 8 bases respectively, with 20 bases between them. This CDR3 is built from 15 residues. Per germline, CDR1 MNHEY and CDR2 SVGAGI. The CDR3 sequence is CASSPGQSPRDTIYF. The DNA for the CDR3 is TGTGCCAGCAGCCCCGGACAGTCCCCTAGAGACACCATATATTTT.

The chain employs TRBV2 and TRBJ2-7; 9 bases align to TRBD1. V shed 10 bases and J 3 bases; nucleotides not matched to a gene: 4. CDR3 length: 12 amino acids. From germline, CDR1 is SNHLY and CDR2 FYNNEI. CDR3 DNA sequence: TGTGCCACCAAGGGACAGGGCTACGAGCAGTACTTC. Encoded protein: CATKGQGYEQYF.

V usage is TRBV5-1 and J usage is TRBJ2-3; 7 bases fit TRBD2. V lost 2 bases to trimming and J lost 5 bases; unmatched junction nucleotides: 5. This CDR3 has 14 amino acids. Germline CDR1 is SGHRS and CDR2 is YFSETQ. CDR3 residues: CASSLLTSRDTQYF. CDR3 nucleotides: TGCGCCAGCAGCTTACTGACTAGCCGAGATACGCAGTATTTT.

This clone was detected only once. This sequence joins TRBV11-2 and TRBJ2-7, with D unclear. This CDR3 has 11 residues. Germline values: CDR1 SGHAT, CDR2 FQNNGV. Trimming shortened V by 11 bases and J by 3 bases, and 11 bases separated the two germline ends. The CDR3 region is CAADMSYEQYF. The CDR3 nucleotides are TGTGCCGCGGATATGAGCTACGAGCAGTACTTC.

This chain links TRBV5-4 with TRBJ2-2; TRBD2 agrees at 12 bases. This CDR3 is built from 15 residues. Trimming removed 4 bases from V and 5 bases from J; junction bases left unmatched: 3. The germline V gene has CDR1 SGHNT and CDR2 YYREEE (reference sequence). CDR3 coding DNA: TGTGCCAGCAGCCGTCTAGCGGGAGGGACCGGGGAGCTGTTTTTT. It specifies CASSRLAGGTGELFF.

V is TRBV10-3 and J is TRBJ2-3, with 8 bases lining up with TRBD2. CDR1 and CDR2 from the germline V gene are ENHRY and SYGVKD. The junction had 3 bases not matched to a gene; V was cut back by 0 bases and J by 1 base. The CDR3 is 16 amino acids. CDR3 protein: CAISESSGGGTDTQYF. In DNA, the CDR3 is TGTGCCATCAGTGAGTCGTCGGGGGGGGGCACAGATACGCAGTATTTT.

This chain connects TRBV6-6 to TRBJ2-5, with D possibly TRBD2 on 6 matching bases. The CDR3 is 12 amino acids. Trimming removed 7 bases from V and 1 base from J, with 7 bases in between. Germline loops: CDR1 MNHNY, CDR2 SVGAGI (reference sequence). The CDR3 here is CASMGGQETQYF. The CDR3 DNA follows: TGTGCCAGCATGGGGGGCCAAGAGACCCAGTACTTC.

The chain links TRBV30 to TRBJ1-2, with TRBD1 matching over 8 bases. V lost 7 bases and J lost 5; bases outside the gene matches: 9. Germline V gene sequence: CDR1 GTSNPN, CDR2 SVGIG (reference sequence). The CDR3 loop spans 13 amino acids. The CDR3 is CASLFRQGYGYTF. The CDR3, as DNA: TGTGCCTCACTTTTTCGACAGGGGTATGGCTACACCTTC.

The chain uses TRBV29-1 and TRBJ2-1; TRBD1 is a possible D gene (6 bases). V dropped 8 bases and J dropped 6 bases, with 14 bases sitting between them. The CDR3 loop spans 12 amino acids. The germline CDR1 and CDR2 sequences are SQVTM and ANQGSEA. The CDR3 loop is CSTLQGINEQFF. The CDR3 DNA is TGCAGCACACTACAGGGAATCAATGAGCAGTTCTTC.

The chain links TRBV6-5 to TRBJ2-5, with TRBD2 matching over 7 bases. This CDR3 is 15 amino acids long. Trimming took 5 bases from V and 2 from J; bases not matched to a gene: 8. Germline loops: CDR1 MNHEY, CDR2 SVGAGI. The chain's CDR3 is CASSLGRIPQETQYF. CDR3 DNA: TGTGCCAGCAGTCTCGGGAGGATCCCTCAAGAGACCCAGTACTTC.

The V gene is TRBV7-2, the J gene TRBJ2-4; 12 bases match TRBD2. In germline, CDR1 is SGHTA, CDR2 FQGNSA. The CDR3 loop spans 15 amino acids. J was trimmed by 6 bases and V by 4 bases; bases with no gene match: 4. The CDR3 is CASSSETSGRNIQYF. As DNA, the CDR3 is TGTGCCAGCAGCTCCGAGACTAGCGGGAGAAACATTCAGTACTTC.

This chain joins TRBV9 and TRBJ2-7, with D maybe TRBD1 (6 bases). There are 15 residues in the CDR3. V dropped 2 bases and J dropped 1 base, with 13 bases sitting between them. Germline V CDR1 and CDR2: SGDLS, YYNGEE. CDR3 DNA sequence: TGTGCCAGCAGCGTGGGGCAGGGGTTTTCCTACGAGCAGTACTTC. It encodes CASSVGQGFSYEQYF.

The V and J genes are TRBV6-5 and TRBJ2-7; weak D call: TRBD1 (5 bases). There are 12 residues in the CDR3. V lost 8 bases, J lost 1 base, and 9 bases lay in between. Germline loops: CDR1 MNHEY, CDR2 SVGAGI. The CDR3 DNA reads TGTGCCAGCGGGGCAGCATCCTACGAGCAGTACTTC. Its translation is CASGAASYEQYF.

This chain connects TRBV28 to TRBJ2-5, with D unclear. The CDR3 contains 13 residues. Looked up from germline, CDR1 is MDHEN and CDR2 is SYDVKM. Trimming left V 3 bases short and J 4 bases short, with 9 bases between. The chain's CDR3 is CASSLRSLETQYF. For the CDR3, the DNA is TGTGCCAGCAGTTTGCGTAGTCTAGAGACCCAGTACTTC.

The CDR3 here is CASRKETGVATEAFF. The DNA of the CDR3 is TGTGCCAGCAGAAAAGAAACAGGGGTCGCCACTGAAGCTTTCTTT. The chain uses TRBV5-4 and TRBJ1-1; 7 nucleotides match TRBD1. Germline lookup yields CDR1 SGHNT and CDR2 YYREEE (reference sequence). With V trimmed by 5 bases and J by 4 bases, 11 bases remained unmatched. This CDR3 spans 15 amino acids.

The rearrangement links TRBV10-3 to TRBJ2-1; TRBD2 matches at 8 bases. This CDR3 region has 15 residues. V shed 0 bases and J 3 bases; nucleotides not matched to a gene: 1. The germline V gene has CDR1 ENHRY and CDR2 SYGVKD. This chain's CDR3 is CAISESTSDYNEQFF. The CDR3, as DNA: TGTGCCATCAGTGAGTCGACTAGCGACTACAATGAGCAGTTCTTC.

The rearrangement joins TRBV11-2 to TRBJ2-7; the match to TRBD2 covers 10 bases. Trimming cost V 0 bases and J 4 bases; bases outside gene matches: 9. Germline V gives CDR1 SGHAT, CDR2 FQNNGV. There are 17 residues in the CDR3. The CDR3 nucleotides are TGTGCCAGCAGCTTAGATATGCCACTAGCGGGACGATACGAGCAGTACTTC. This encodes CASSLDMPLAGRYEQYF. The variable domain in full, completed from reference TRBV11-2 and TRBJ2-7, reads EAGVAQSPRYKIIEKRQSVAFWCNPISGHATLYWYQQILGQGPKLLIQFQNNGVVDDSQLPKDRFSAERLKGVDSTLKIQPAKLEDSAVYLCASSLDMPLAGRYEQYFGPGTRLTVT.

The J gene is TRBJ1-5, the V gene TRBV5-8; no clear D gene. This CDR3 is built from 15 residues. Germline loops: CDR1 SGHTS, CDR2 YDEGEE. The V and J ends lost 2 bases and 3 bases respectively, with 12 bases between them. This CDR3 reads CASSFIHGDNQPQHF. CDR3 sequence (DNA): TGTGCCAGCAGCTTCATTCATGGAGACAATCAGCCCCAGCATTTT.

The genes are TRBV6-4 and TRBJ2-5; TRBD2 might be the D (6 bases). CDR1 and CDR2 (germline): MRHNA, SNTAGT. The germline V and J ends were trimmed by 3 bases and 4 bases, with 9 bases remaining between them. The CDR3 is made up of 13 amino acids. The CDR3 loop reads CASSDKEGETQYF. CDR3 bases: TGTGCCAGCAGTGATAAGGAGGGAGAGACCCAGTACTTC.

The chain uses TRBV30 and TRBJ2-5; 8 bases map to TRBD2. The CDR3 covers 12 residues. Germline-derived CDR1 and CDR2 are GTSNPN and SVGIG (reference sequence). V gave up 5 bases and J gave up 1 base; unmatched junction bases: 0. CDR3 nucleotides: TGTGCCTGGGGACTAGCCCAAGAGACCCAGTACTTC. Translated: CAWGLAQETQYF. Using reference TRBV30 and TRBJ2-5 for the parts outside the CDR3, the full variable domain is SQTIHQWPATLVQPVGSPLSLECTVEGTSNPNLYWYRQAAGRGLQLLFYSVGIGQISSEVPQNLSASRPQDRQFILSSKKLLLSDSGFYLCAWGLAQETQYFGPGTRLLVL.